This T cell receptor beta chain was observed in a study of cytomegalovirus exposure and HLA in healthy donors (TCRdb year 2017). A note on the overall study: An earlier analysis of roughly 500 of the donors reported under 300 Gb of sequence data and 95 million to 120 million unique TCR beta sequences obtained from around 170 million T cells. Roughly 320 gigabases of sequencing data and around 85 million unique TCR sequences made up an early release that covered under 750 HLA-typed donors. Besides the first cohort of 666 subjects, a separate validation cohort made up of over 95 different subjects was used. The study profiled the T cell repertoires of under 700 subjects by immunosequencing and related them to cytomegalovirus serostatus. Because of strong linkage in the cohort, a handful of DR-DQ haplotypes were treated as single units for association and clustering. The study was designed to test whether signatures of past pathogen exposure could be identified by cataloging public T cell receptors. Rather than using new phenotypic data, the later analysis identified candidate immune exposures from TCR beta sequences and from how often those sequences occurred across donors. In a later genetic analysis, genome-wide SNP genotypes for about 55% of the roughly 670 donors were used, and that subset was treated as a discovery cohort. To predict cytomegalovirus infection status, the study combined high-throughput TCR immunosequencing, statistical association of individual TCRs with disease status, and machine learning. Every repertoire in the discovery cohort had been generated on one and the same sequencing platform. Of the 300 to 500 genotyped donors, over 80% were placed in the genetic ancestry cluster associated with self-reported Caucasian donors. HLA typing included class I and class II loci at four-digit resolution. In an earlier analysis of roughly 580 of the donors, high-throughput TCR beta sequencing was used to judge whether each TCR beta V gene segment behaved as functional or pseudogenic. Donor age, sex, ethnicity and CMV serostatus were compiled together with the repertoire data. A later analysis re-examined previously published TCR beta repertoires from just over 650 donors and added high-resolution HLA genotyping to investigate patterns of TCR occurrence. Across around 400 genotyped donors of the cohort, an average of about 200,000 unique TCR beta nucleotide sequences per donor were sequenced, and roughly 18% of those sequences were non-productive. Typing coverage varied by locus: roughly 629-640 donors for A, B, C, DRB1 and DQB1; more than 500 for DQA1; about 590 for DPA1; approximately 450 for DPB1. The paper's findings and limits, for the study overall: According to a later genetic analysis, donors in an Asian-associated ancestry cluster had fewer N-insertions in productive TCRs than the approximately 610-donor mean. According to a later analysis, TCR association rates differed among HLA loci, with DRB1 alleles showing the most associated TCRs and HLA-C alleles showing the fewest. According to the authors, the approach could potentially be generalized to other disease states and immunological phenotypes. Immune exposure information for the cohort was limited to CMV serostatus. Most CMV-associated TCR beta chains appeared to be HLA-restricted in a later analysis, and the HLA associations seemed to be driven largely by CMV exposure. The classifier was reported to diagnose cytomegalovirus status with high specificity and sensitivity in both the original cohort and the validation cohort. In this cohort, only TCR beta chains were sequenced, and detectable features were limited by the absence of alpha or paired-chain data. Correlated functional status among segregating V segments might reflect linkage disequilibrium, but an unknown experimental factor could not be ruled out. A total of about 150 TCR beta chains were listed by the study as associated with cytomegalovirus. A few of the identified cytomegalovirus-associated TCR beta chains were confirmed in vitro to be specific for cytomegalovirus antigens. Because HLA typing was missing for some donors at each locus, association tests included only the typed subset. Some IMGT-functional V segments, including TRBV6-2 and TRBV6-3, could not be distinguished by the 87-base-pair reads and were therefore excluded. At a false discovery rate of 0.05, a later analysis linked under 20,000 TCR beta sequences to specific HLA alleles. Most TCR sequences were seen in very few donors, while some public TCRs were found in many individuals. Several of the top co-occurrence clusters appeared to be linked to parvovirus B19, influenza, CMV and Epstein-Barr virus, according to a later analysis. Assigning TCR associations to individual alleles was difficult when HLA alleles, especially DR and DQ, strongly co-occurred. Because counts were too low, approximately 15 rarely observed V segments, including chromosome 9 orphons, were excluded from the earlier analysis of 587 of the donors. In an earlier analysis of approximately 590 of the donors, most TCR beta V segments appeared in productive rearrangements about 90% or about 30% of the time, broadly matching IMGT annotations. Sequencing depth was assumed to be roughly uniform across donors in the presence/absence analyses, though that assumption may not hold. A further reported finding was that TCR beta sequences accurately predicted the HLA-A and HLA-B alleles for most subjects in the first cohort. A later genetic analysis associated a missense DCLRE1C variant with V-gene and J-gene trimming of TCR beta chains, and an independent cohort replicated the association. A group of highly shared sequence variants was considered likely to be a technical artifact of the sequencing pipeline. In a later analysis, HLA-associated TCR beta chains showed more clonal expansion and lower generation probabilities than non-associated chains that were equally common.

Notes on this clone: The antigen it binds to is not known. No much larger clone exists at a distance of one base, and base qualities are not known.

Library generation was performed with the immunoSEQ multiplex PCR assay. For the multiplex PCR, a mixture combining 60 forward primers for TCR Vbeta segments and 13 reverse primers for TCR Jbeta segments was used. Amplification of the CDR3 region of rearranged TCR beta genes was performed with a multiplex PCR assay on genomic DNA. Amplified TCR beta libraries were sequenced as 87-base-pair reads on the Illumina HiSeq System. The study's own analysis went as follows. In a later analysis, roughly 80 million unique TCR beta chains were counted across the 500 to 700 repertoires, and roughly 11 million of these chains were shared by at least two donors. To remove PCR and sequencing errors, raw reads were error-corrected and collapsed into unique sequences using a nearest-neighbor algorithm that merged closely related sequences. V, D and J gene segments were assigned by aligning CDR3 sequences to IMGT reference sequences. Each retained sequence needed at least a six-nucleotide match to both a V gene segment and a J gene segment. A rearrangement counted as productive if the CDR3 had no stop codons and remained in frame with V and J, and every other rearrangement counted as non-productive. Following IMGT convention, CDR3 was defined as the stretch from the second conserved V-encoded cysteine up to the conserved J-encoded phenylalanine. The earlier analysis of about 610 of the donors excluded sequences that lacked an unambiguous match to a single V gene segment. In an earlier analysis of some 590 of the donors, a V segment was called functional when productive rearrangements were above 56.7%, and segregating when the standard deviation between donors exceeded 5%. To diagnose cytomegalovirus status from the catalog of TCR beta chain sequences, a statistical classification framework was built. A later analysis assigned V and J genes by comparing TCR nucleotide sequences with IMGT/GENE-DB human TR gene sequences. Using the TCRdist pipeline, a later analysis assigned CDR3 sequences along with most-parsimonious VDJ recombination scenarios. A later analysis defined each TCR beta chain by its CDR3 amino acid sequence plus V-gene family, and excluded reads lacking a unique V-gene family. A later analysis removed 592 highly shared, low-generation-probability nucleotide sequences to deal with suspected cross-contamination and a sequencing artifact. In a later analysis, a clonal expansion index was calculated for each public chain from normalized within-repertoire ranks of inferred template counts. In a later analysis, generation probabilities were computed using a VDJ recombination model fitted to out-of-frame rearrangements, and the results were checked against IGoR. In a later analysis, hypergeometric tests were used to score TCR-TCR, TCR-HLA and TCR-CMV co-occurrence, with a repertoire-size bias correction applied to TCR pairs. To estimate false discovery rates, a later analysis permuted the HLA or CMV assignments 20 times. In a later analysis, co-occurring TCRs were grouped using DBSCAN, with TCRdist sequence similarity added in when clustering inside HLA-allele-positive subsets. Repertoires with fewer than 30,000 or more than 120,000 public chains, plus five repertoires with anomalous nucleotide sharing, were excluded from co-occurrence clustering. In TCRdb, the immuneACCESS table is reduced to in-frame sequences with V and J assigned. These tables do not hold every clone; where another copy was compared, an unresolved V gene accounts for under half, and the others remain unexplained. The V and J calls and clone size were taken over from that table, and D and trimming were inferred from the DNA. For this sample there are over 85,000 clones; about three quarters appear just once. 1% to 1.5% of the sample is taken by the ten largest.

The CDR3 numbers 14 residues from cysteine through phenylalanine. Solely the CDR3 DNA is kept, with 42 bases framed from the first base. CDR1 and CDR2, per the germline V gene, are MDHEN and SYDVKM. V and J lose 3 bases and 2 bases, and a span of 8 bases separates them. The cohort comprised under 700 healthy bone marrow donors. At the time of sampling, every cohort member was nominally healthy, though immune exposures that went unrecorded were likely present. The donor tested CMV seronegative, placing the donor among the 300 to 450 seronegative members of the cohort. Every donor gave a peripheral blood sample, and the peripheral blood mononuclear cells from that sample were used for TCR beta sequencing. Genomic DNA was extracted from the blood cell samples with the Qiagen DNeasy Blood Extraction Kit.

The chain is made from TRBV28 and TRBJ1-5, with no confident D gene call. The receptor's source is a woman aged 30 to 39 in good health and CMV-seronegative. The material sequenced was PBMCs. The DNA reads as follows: TGTGCCAGCAGTTTCATGCGGGGCAATCAGCCCCAGCATTTT. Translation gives CASSFMRGNQPQHF.